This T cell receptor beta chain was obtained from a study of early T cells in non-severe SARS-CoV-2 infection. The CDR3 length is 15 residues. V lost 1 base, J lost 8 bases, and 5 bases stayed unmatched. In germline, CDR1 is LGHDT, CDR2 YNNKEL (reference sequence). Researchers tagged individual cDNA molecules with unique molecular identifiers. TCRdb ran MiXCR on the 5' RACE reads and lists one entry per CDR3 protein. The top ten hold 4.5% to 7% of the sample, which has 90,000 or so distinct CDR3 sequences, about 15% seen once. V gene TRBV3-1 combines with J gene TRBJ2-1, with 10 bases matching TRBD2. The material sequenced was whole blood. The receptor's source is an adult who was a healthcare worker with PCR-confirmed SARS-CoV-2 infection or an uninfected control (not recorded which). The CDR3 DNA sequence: TGTGCCAGCAGCCAAGGGAGCGGGAGGGCCCATGAGCAGTTCTTC. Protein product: CASSQGSGRAHEQFF.